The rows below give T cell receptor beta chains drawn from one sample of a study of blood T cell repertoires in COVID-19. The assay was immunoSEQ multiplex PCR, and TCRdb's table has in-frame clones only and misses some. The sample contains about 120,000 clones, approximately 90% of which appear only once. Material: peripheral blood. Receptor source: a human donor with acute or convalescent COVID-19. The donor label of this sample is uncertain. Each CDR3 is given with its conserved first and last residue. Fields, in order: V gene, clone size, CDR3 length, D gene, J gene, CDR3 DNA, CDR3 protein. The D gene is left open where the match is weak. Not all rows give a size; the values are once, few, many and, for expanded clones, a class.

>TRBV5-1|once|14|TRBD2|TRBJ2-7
TGCGCCAGCAGCCCTAGCGGCAGCCCCTACGAGCAGTACTTC
CASSPSGSPYEQYF
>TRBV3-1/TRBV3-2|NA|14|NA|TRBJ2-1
TGTGCCAGCAGCCGGGACTGGGGGGACAATGAGCAGTTCTTC
CASSRDWGDNEQFF
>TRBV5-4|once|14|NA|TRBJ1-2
TGTGCCAGCAGCCTGGACGGTTATAACTATGGCTACACCTTC
CASSLDGYNYGYTF
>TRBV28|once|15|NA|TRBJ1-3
TGTGCCAGCAGTTTATCAGTAGCCTCTGGAAACACCATATATTTT
CASSLSVASGNTIYF
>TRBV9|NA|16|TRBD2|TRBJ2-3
TGTGCCAGCAGCGGAAAAAGCGGGATTTCCACAGATACGCAGTATTTT
CASSGKSGISTDTQYF
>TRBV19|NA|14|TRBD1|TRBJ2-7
TGTGCCAGTAGCAGCCCAGGGGGCAGGGACGAGCAGTACTTC
CASSSPGGRDEQYF
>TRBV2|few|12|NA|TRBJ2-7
TGTGCCAGCAGTGAAGGAGGGTCCGAGCAGTACTTC
CASSEGGSEQYF
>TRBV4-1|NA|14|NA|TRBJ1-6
TGCGCCAGCGTGGCGGGGCTCGGGAATTCACCCCTCCACTTT
CASVAGLGNSPLHF
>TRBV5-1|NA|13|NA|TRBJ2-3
TGCGCCAGCACCCTTATGGGAGAGGATACGCAGTATTTT
CASTLMGEDTQYF
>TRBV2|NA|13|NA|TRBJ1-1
TGTGCCAGCAGGAAACAACCGAACACTGAAGCTTTCTTT
CASRKQPNTEAFF
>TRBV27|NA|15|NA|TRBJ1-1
TGTGCCAGCAGTTTATTCCTCGGTGGAGGGACTGAAGCTTTCTTT
CASSLFLGGGTEAFF
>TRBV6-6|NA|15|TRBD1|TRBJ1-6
TGTGCCAGCAGTTACGCGGACAGGGGAAATTCACCCCTCCACTTT
CASSYADRGNSPLHF
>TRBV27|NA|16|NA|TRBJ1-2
TGTGCCAGCAGTCCCCTCCACAGGACCCTTCACTATGGCTACACCTTC
CASSPLHRTLHYGYTF
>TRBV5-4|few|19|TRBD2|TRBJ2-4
TGTGCCAGCAGCTTTGGGACTAGCGGGAGGGCGTTCCCCAAAAACATTCAGTACTTC
CASSFGTSGRAFPKNIQYF
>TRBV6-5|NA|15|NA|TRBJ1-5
TGTGCCAGCAGGAAGGACATATTAAGCAATCAGCCCCAGCATTTT
CASRKDILSNQPQHF